A single sample is the source of the 12 T cell receptor beta chains below, sequenced in a study of shared clonotypes between healthy human individuals. The table came from immunoSEQ multiplex PCR; TCRdb's copy has only in-frame clones and leaves some out. The sample includes roughly 2.5 million clones, around 94% of them seen just once. The sample was naive CD4+ T cells sorted from blood. Subset meaning: CD45RA+ positively selected. The receptors shown here come from a man younger than 30 in good health.

The chain combines TRBV7-2 with TRBJ2-7; 8 bases align to TRBD1. This CDR3 spans 16 amino acids. Looked up from germline, CDR1 is SGHTA and CDR2 is FQGNSA. V was pared by 5 bases and J by 0 bases, with 9 bases of the junction left unmatched. CDR3 amino acids: CASSLRTGRSSYEQYF. CDR3 nucleotides: TGTGCCAGCAGCCTCCGGACAGGGAGAAGCTCCTACGAGCAGTACTTC.

In its sample, this clone was seen once. Distinct nucleotide sequences in the sample also encode this CDR3. The J gene is TRBJ1-4, the V gene TRBV5-1; no reliable D call. Germline CDR1 and CDR2: SGHRS and YFSETQ. The CDR3 is 14 amino acids. Trimming took off 0 bases at V and 6 bases at J, with 9 bases between the two ends. CDR3 protein: CASSLERPDEKLFF. The CDR3 bases are TGCGCCAGCAGCTTGGAGCGGCCCGATGAAAAACTGTTTTTT.

The CDR3 reads CASSTLLSRGGTEAFF. CDR3 coding DNA: TGTGCCAGCAGCACCCTCCTTTCCAGGGGTGGCACTGAAGCTTTCTTT. The genes are TRBV28 and TRBJ1-1, with D perhaps matching TRBD1 (6 bases). This CDR3 contains 16 residues. Germline V gene lookup returns CDR1 MDHEN and CDR2 SYDVKM. V was trimmed by 6 bases and J by 4 bases, leaving 21 bases between them. Full variable domain (rest looked up from reference TRBV28 and TRBJ1-1): DVKVTQSSRYLVKRTGEKVFLECVQDMDHENMFWYRQDPGLGLRLIYFSYDVKMKEKGDIPEGYSVSREKKERFSLILESASTNQTSMYLCASSTLLSRGGTEAFFGQGTRLTVV.

DNA for the CDR3: TGTGCCAGCTCGGGGGGCAGGGATCGGCGCAATCAGCCCCAGCATTTT. This sequence encodes CASSGGRDRRNQPQHF. J is TRBJ1-5 and V is TRBV28, with D maybe TRBD1 (6 bases). V was pared by 8 bases and J by 2 bases, with 19 bases between. The germline V gene has CDR1 MDHEN and CDR2 SYDVKM. The CDR3 is made up of 16 amino acids.

This clone was seen a few times. The rearrangement links TRBV7-9 to TRBJ1-5; TRBD1 is a possible D gene (5 bases). Trimming cost V 5 bases and J 0 bases, with 14 bases left between them. Germline V lookup: CDR1 SEHNR, CDR2 FQNEAQ (reference sequence). The CDR3 sequence is 16 residues long. CDR3 DNA sequence: TGTGCCAGCAGCCGTACTGACAGTTTTAGCAATCAGCCCCAGCATTTT. Residues: CASSRTDSFSNQPQHF.

The J gene is TRBJ2-2, the V gene TRBV30, with 8 bases lining up with TRBD2. The CDR3 spans 14 residues. The ends lost 2 bases at V and 4 bases at J; junction bases unmatched: 3. The germline gives CDR1 GTSNPN, CDR2 SVGIG (reference sequence). This chain's CDR3 is CAWSRGGGTGELFF. For the CDR3, the DNA is TGTGCCTGGAGTCGGGGGGGCGGCACCGGGGAGCTGTTTTTT.

The gene calls are TRBV27 and TRBJ1-6; the D is unclear. CDR1 MNHEY and CDR2 SMNVEV come from the germline V gene (reference sequence). Trimming took off 6 bases at V and 4 bases at J, with 13 bases between the two ends. The CDR3 has 15 residues. For the CDR3, the DNA is TGTGCCAGCAGAGTCGGACGACTATATAATTCACCCCTCCACTTT. Translation gives CASRVGRLYNSPLHF.

The gene calls are TRBV4-2 and TRBJ2-3; D perhaps matches TRBD2 (6 bases). Trimming pared 3 bases from V and 12 bases from J, leaving 13 bases between. Looked up from germline, CDR1 is LGHNA and CDR2 is YNFKEQ. The length of the CDR3 is 12 residues. CDR3 coding DNA: TGTGCCAGCAGCCAGCCGGGACTCCCCCAGTATTTT. Protein product: CASSQPGLPQYF.

The chain couples TRBV4-1 to TRBJ2-5, with D tentatively TRBD1 (5 bases). Germline V gene lookup returns CDR1 MGHRA and CDR2 YSYEKL. V lost 1 base and J lost 9, with 12 bases in between. The CDR3 loop spans 13 amino acids. The CDR3 region has the DNA TGCGCCAGCAGCCAAGGGCAGGGAACGGCCCAGTACTTC. Residues: CASSQGQGTAQYF.

The chain employs TRBV5-1 and TRBJ2-5; 12 nucleotides align to TRBD2. Unmatched junction bases numbered 6, after V lost 6 bases and J lost 3 bases. Germline assignment: CDR1 SGHRS and CDR2 YFSETQ. The CDR3 is 15 residues long. This CDR3 is CASNPSGRVEETQYF. CDR3 DNA sequence: TGCGCCAGCAATCCTAGCGGGAGGGTGGAAGAGACCCAGTACTTC.

As to this clone: Other DNA sequences of this sample code for an identical CDR3. The chain has TRBV5-1 and TRBJ2-5, with 9 positions matching TRBD1. CDR3 length equals 14 residues. The germline V gene has CDR1 SGHRS and CDR2 YFSETQ. The junction had 2 bases not matched to a gene; V was cut back by 2 bases and J by 3 bases. The CDR3 DNA sequence: TGCGCCAGCAGCTTACAGGGGGCGGAAGAGACCCAGTACTTC. Translating gives CASSLQGAEETQYF.

This clone appeared a few times. The chain links TRBV10-3 to TRBJ1-4; D ambiguous. CDR1 and CDR2 from the germline V gene are ENHRY and SYGVKD. V lost 10 bases and J 2 bases, leaving 11 bases between the germline ends. CDR3 length: 13 amino acids. CDR3 residues: CASGSGTNEKLFF. In DNA form, the CDR3 reads TGTGCCAGCGGTTCGGGGACTAATGAAAAACTGTTTTTT.